Following are 7 T cell receptor beta chains from one sample sequenced in a study of CD8 T cells in ankylosing spondylitis. TCRdb reprocessed the 5' RACE reads via MiXCR and lists one record per CDR3 protein. The profile shows around 150,000 distinct CDR3 sequences, 30% to 40% of them singletons. Material for sequencing was synovial fluid, either unsorted or a sorted T cell fraction (not recorded which). The receptors here all came from a male donor with ankylosing spondylitis.

This clonotype came up many times. This chain uses TRBV12-3 or TRBV12-4 with TRBJ2-3; D is unclear. V shed 4 bases and J shed 0 bases, with 11 bases lying between them. The CDR3 consists of 15 residues. The CDR3 nucleotides read TGTGCCAGCAGTTCCAGTATAGAAAGCACAGATACGCAGTATTTT. This sequence encodes CASSSSIESTDTQYF.

This clonotype was observed a handful of times. The chain has TRBV5-1 and TRBJ2-1; 9 bases line up with TRBD2. J gave up 2 bases and V 2 bases, and 2 bases lay outside the gene matches. CDR3 length: 15 amino acids. Per germline, CDR1 SGHRS and CDR2 YFSETQ. The CDR3 is CASSLERGAYNEQFF. In DNA, the CDR3 is TGCGCCAGCAGCTTAGAGCGGGGGGCCTACAATGAGCAGTTCTTC.

The rearrangement uses TRBV12-3 or TRBV12-4 and TRBJ2-2; D unresolved. V lost 3 bases to trimming and J lost 1 base, with 6 bases between them. This CDR3 is built from 14 residues. CDR3 sequence: CASSFIGNTGELFF. For the CDR3, the DNA is TGTGCCAGCAGTTTTATAGGGAACACCGGGGAGCTGTTTTTT.

This chain uses TRBV11-2 with TRBJ2-1; D is possibly TRBD1 or TRBD2 (6 bases each). CDR1 is SGHAT, CDR2 FQNNGV, per germline. The CDR3 is 14 amino acids. Trimming left V 5 bases short and J 8 bases short, with 16 bases between. The CDR3 nucleotides read TGTGCCAGCAGCGGACAGACTAGTTCCGATGAGCAGTTCTTC. Translation: CASSGQTSSDEQFF. Full variable domain (missing parts from reference TRBV11-2 and TRBJ2-1): EAGVAQSPRYKIIEKRQSVAFWCNPISGHATLYWYQQILGQGPKLLIQFQNNGVVDDSQLPKDRFSAERLKGVDSTLKIQPAKLEDSAVYLCASSGQTSSDEQFFGPGTRLTVL.

This chain joins TRBV14 and TRBJ2-4; D unresolved. The V end lost 2 bases, the J end lost 5 bases, and 10 bases lay between the germline ends. Germline lookup yields CDR1 SGHDN and CDR2 FVKESK. The CDR3 is 14 residues long. The CDR3: CASSQLGRENIQYF. The CDR3 DNA sequence: TGTGCCAGCAGCCAACTAGGTCGGGAAAACATTCAGTACTTC.

This chain connects TRBV6-2 or TRBV6-3 to TRBJ2-7, with 8 bases matching TRBD1. CDR3 length: 13 residues. CDR1 and CDR2 from the germline V gene are MNHEY and SVGEGT. The junction had 5 bases not matched to a gene; V was cut back by 7 bases and J by 3 bases. The CDR3 reads CASNSGTGYEQYF. Here the CDR3 DNA reads TGTGCCAGCAATTCCGGGACAGGCTACGAGCAGTACTTC.

The V call is TRBV12-3 or TRBV12-4, the J call TRBJ1-5; no reliable D call. The germline V and J ends were trimmed by 5 bases and 1 base, with 9 bases remaining between them. The CDR3 spans 14 residues. CDR3 residues: CASSHGGSNQPQHF. For the CDR3, the DNA is TGTGCCAGCAGTCACGGAGGGAGCAATCAGCCCCAGCATTTT.